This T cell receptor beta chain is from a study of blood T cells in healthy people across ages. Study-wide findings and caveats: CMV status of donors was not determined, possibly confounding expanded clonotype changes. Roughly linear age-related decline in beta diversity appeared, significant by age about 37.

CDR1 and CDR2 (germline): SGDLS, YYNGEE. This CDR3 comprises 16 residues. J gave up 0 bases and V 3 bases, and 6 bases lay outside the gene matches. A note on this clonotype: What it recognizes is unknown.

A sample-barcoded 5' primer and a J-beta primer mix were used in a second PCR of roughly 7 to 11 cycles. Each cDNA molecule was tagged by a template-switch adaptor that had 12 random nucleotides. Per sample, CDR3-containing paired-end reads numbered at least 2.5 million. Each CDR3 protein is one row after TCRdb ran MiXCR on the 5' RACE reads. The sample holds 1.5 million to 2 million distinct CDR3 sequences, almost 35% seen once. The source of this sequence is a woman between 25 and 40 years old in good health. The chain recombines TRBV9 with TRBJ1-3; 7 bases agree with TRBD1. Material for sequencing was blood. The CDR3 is CASSEDRISSGNTIYF. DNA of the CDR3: TGTGCCAGCAGCGAGGACAGGATCAGCTCTGGAAACACCATATATTTT. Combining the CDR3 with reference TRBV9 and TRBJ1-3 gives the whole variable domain DSGVTQTPKHLITATGQRVTLRCSPRSGDLSVYWYQQSLDQGLQFLIQYYNGEERAKGNILERFSAQQFPDLHSELNLSSLELGDSALYFCASSEDRISSGNTIYFGEGSWLTVV.